The source of this T cell receptor beta chain is a study of T cells in Graves' hyperthyroidism and ophthalmopathy. Whole-study results and caveats: A 13 V-J model separated ophthalmopathy from stable hyperthyroidism.

RNA transcripts were the template for amplifying TCR beta CDR3 regions. The study used the HTBI primer set for a first-round RT-PCR of the TCR CDR3. TCRdb reanalysed the multiplex PCR reads using MiXCR and keeps one entry per CDR3 protein. The sample records fewer than 900,000 distinct CDR3 sequences, about 17% being singletons. Germline CDR1 is SQVTM and CDR2 is ANQGSEA. V lost 7 bases, J lost 3 bases, and 4 bases stayed unmatched. The CDR3 has 12 residues. Diagnoses were made from clinical symptoms, serum measures (thyroxine and TRAb), thyroid ultrasound and orbital computed tomography. This blood was taken when hyperthyroidism was first diagnosed, before any ophthalmopathy symptoms existed. Fresh peripheral blood, approximately 10 ml, yielded the PBMCs. As regards this clonotype: The antigen remains unidentified.

The source is a woman aged 45 to 65 with Graves' hyperthyroidism that later progressed to Graves' ophthalmopathy. Sequencing was carried out using blood. The genes are TRBV29-1 and TRBJ1-2; 8 nucleotides match TRBD1. The CDR3 protein is CSAQGADYGYTF. The CDR3 nucleotides are TGCAGCGCCCAGGGGGCAGACTATGGCTACACCTTC.